This is a list of T cell receptor beta chains from one sample in a study of OX40 agonist ivuxolimab in advanced cancers. Profiled with immunoSEQ multiplex PCR; TCRdb holds only in-frame clones, not every one. The sample lists more than 15,000 clones, about 86% occurring once. The sequenced sample was CD4+ or CD8+ T cells sorted from blood, obtained in a trial of the OX40 agonist ivuxolimab. These receptors were taken from an adult with an advanced solid tumor such as melanoma, head and neck, liver or kidney cancer. Each CDR3 is given with its conserved first and last residue. The order of the fields is clone size, V gene, J gene, D gene, CDR3 DNA, CDR3 protein. D genes are given only for firm matches. Size is omitted from some rows. Given values are once, few, many or a class for expanded clones.

size: NA; V: TRBV19; J: TRBJ1-3; D: NA; DNA: TGTGCCAGTAGTATGTTACCGGGACTTGCTGGAAACACCATATATTTT; CDR3: CASSMLPGLAGNTIYF
size: NA; V: TRBV6-1; J: TRBJ1-5; D: NA; DNA: TGTGCCAGCAGTGAAGGGATCAGGGGCCGCCTAGGGGCCCAGCATTTT; CDR3: CASSEGIRGRLGAQHF
size: few; V: TRBV29-1; J: TRBJ2-1; D: TRBD1; DNA: TGCAGCGTTGGACCACGTAGGGGACAGGGACGCTACAATGAGCAGTTCTTC; CDR3: CSVGPRRGQGRYNEQFF
size: NA; V: TRBV7-3; J: TRBJ1-5; D: NA; DNA: TGTGCCAGCAGCTTATCAGGGGGCAATCAGCCCCAGCATTTT; CDR3: CASSLSGGNQPQHF
size: NA; V: TRBV7-2; J: TRBJ2-3; D: NA; DNA: TGTGCCAGCAGCTTAGCCTTGGGGGGGCCAGATACGCAGTATTTT; CDR3: CASSLALGGPDTQYF
size: NA; V: TRBV19; J: TRBJ2-2; D: NA; DNA: TGTGCCAGTAGTTTTACAGGAAAGTTGGGGATAACCGGGGAGCTGTTTTTT; CDR3: CASSFTGKLGITGELFF
size: NA; V: TRBV6-6; J: TRBJ1-1; D: NA; DNA: TGTGCCAGCAGTTACGGGGGACACCACACTGAAGCTTTCTTT; CDR3: CASSYGGHHTEAFF
size: NA; V: TRBV5-1; J: TRBJ2-1; D: NA; DNA: TGCGCCAGCAGCTTGGTGATTCTTGGCGATGAGCAGTTCTTC; CDR3: CASSLVILGDEQFF
size: NA; V: TRBV19; J: TRBJ2-1; D: TRBD1; DNA: TGTGCCAGTAGCCCGGGACAGGCCTACAATGAGCAGTTCTTC; CDR3: CASSPGQAYNEQFF
size: few; V: TRBV30; J: TRBJ1-5; D: NA; DNA: TGTGCCTGGAGCCCCGCAGGGGATCAGCCCCAGCATTTT; CDR3: CAWSPAGDQPQHF
size: few; V: TRBV29-1; J: TRBJ2-1; D: NA; DNA: TGCAGCGTTCAACCCGGGGACAATGAGCAGTTCTTC; CDR3: CSVQPGDNEQFF
size: few; V: TRBV7-9; J: TRBJ2-3; D: TRBD2; DNA: TGTGCCAGCAGACCGGGACTAGCGGGAGCAGATACGCAGTATTTT; CDR3: CASRPGLAGADTQYF
size: NA; V: TRBV5-4; J: TRBJ2-7; D: TRBD1; DNA: TGTGCCAGCAGCACTAGGACAGGGAGCGACGAGCAGTACTTC; CDR3: CASSTRTGSDEQYF
size: once; V: TRBV23-1; J: TRBJ2-3; D: NA; DNA: TGCGCCAGCAGTCAATCTCTGGGAGACGGGGACACAGATACGCAGTATTTT; CDR3: CASSQSLGDGDTDTQYF
size: NA; V: TRBV19; J: TRBJ1-1; D: TRBD1; DNA: TGTGCCAGTAGTATTCGCCCCAGGGGGCGGCCCTTGAACACTGAAGCTTTCTTT; CDR3: CASSIRPRGRPLNTEAFF
size: few; V: TRBV30; J: TRBJ2-2; D: TRBD2; DNA: TGTGCCTGGACCAAGGGACTAGGGGACACCGGGGAGCTGTTTTTT; CDR3: CAWTKGLGDTGELFF
size: NA; V: TRBV18; J: TRBJ1-2; D: NA; DNA: TGTGCCAGCTCACCAGGGGCTCTGAACTATGGCTACACCTTC; CDR3: CASSPGALNYGYTF
size: few; V: TRBV18; J: TRBJ1-2; D: NA; DNA: TGTGCCAGCTCACCCCCGGGGGCCTGGGGCTACACCTTC; CDR3: CASSPPGAWGYTF
size: once; V: TRBV12-5; J: TRBJ2-3; D: NA; DNA: TGTGCTAGTGGCCGATCCGGGAGATCGGAAGATACGCAGTATTTT; CDR3: CASGRSGRSEDTQYF
size: NA; V: TRBV15; J: TRBJ2-7; D: NA; DNA: TGTGCCACCAGCAGGGGGGACACCTCCTACGAGCAGTACTTC; CDR3: CATSRGDTSYEQYF
size: NA; V: TRBV4-2; J: TRBJ2-6; D: NA; DNA: TGTGCCAGCAGCCAAGTTGAGGGGACCAAGGCGTCTGGGGCCAACGTCCTGACTTTC; CDR3: CASSQVEGTKASGANVLTF
size: NA; V: TRBV19; J: TRBJ2-1; D: TRBD2; DNA: TGTGCCAGTAGTATGGGCGGGGGATTATACAATGAGCAGTTCTTC; CDR3: CASSMGGGLYNEQFF
size: NA; V: TRBV27; J: TRBJ2-7; D: TRBD1; DNA: TGTGCCAGCAGTTTATCTAAGGACAGGGCTGGCCTGGGCCACGAGCAGTACTTC; CDR3: CASSLSKDRAGLGHEQYF
size: NA; V: TRBV5-4; J: TRBJ2-5; D: NA; DNA: TGTGCCAGCAGCGGGGTAGGCCGGGAGACCCAGTACTTC; CDR3: CASSGVGRETQYF
size: NA; V: TRBV29-1; J: TRBJ1-3; D: NA; DNA: TGCAGCGTGGCGGAATCTGGAAACACCATATATTTT; CDR3: CSVAESGNTIYF
size: NA; V: TRBV5-1; J: TRBJ2-1; D: NA; DNA: TGCGCCAGCGGGCAGGACAGAGCTTACAATGAGCAGTTCTTC; CDR3: CASGQDRAYNEQFF
size: NA; V: TRBV5-1; J: TRBJ1-3; D: NA; DNA: TGCGCCAGCAGCTTGGTGTCAGGTCTTGTCTCTGGAAACACCATATATTTT; CDR3: CASSLVSGLVSGNTIYF
size: NA; V: TRBV2; J: TRBJ2-3; D: TRBD2; DNA: TGTGCCAGCAGGCTACTAGCGGGAGGAAGCGCAGATACGCAGTATTTT; CDR3: CASRLLAGGSADTQYF
size: NA; V: TRBV2; J: TRBJ2-5; D: NA; DNA: TGTGCCAGCAGTGGAGGTTCTAGCAGAGACCAAGAGACCCAGTACTTC; CDR3: CASSGGSSRDQETQYF
size: NA; V: TRBV4-1; J: TRBJ2-1; D: TRBD2; DNA: TGCGCCAGCAGCCGGACTAGCGGGGATAATGAGCAGTTCTTC; CDR3: CASSRTSGDNEQFF
size: NA; V: TRBV2; J: TRBJ2-7; D: NA; DNA: TGTGCCAGCAGTGAGGGCCTTCACGAGCAGTACTTC; CDR3: CASSEGLHEQYF
size: once; V: TRBV25-1; J: TRBJ2-2; D: NA; DNA: TGTGCCAGCAGTGGACTCATGGTGGGGGAGCTGTTTTTT; CDR3: CASSGLMVGELFF
size: NA; V: TRBV4-2; J: TRBJ2-7; D: TRBD1; DNA: TGTGCCAGCAGCCAAGATCGGGACAGATTGGGGGAGCAGTACTTC; CDR3: CASSQDRDRLGEQYF
size: once; V: TRBV19; J: TRBJ1-4; D: NA; DNA: TGTGCCAGCAGGGGAGCGGAAAAACTGTTTTTT; CDR3: CASRGAEKLFF
size: once; V: TRBV5-8; J: TRBJ2-1; D: NA; DNA: TGTGCCAGCAGCTCGGGATCCCCTCTCCGCAATGAGCAGTTCTTC; CDR3: CASSSGSPLRNEQFF
size: few; V: TRBV6-1; J: TRBJ1-6; D: NA; DNA: TGTGCCAGCAGTGTGGGGGGTAGCAATTCACCCCTCCACTTT; CDR3: CASSVGGSNSPLHF
size: NA; V: TRBV5-1; J: TRBJ2-7; D: NA; DNA: TGCGCCAGCAGCTTGGTGACAGAAGCCTACGAGCAGTACTTC; CDR3: CASSLVTEAYEQYF
size: NA; V: TRBV5-1; J: TRBJ2-1; D: NA; DNA: TGCGCCAGCAGCACCAGGACAGTCATCAATGAGCAGTTCTTC; CDR3: CASSTRTVINEQFF
size: NA; V: TRBV30; J: TRBJ1-6; D: NA; DNA: TGTGCCTGGAGAGTCGCAGGGCCCAATTCACCCCTCCACTTT; CDR3: CAWRVAGPNSPLHF
size: once; V: TRBV20-1; J: TRBJ2-2; D: TRBD1; DNA: TGCAGTGCGCAGGGGGTCGGGGAGCTGTTTTTT; CDR3: CSAQGVGELFF
size: NA; V: TRBV11-2; J: TRBJ1-2; D: NA; DNA: TGTGCCAGCAGCCGAGGACAGAAGTCTAACTATGGCTACACCTTC; CDR3: CASSRGQKSNYGYTF
size: NA; V: TRBV30; J: TRBJ2-1; D: NA; DNA: TGTGCCTGGAGTAGAGGGGGAATTTACAATGAGCAGTTCTTC; CDR3: CAWSRGGIYNEQFF
size: NA; V: TRBV4-1; J: TRBJ1-4; D: TRBD1; DNA: TGCGCCAGCAGCCAAGAATGGAGACAGGGTGGCGGAAAACTGTTTTTT; CDR3: CASSQEWRQGGGKLFF
size: NA; V: TRBV10-3; J: TRBJ2-1; D: NA; DNA: TGTGCCATCAGTGGCCTTAGGCGGGATGAGCAGTTCTTC; CDR3: CAISGLRRDEQFF
size: NA; V: TRBV5-1; J: TRBJ2-1; D: TRBD2; DNA: TGCGCCAGCAGCTTGCGGACTAGCGGCGACAATGAGCAGTTCTTC; CDR3: CASSLRTSGDNEQFF
size: NA; V: TRBV5-5; J: TRBJ1-2; D: TRBD1; DNA: TGTGCCAGCAGCTTTCCCGACAGGGGGTATGGCTACACCTTC; CDR3: CASSFPDRGYGYTF
size: once; V: TRBV5-1; J: TRBJ2-7; D: NA; DNA: TGCGCCAGCAGCTTTGGAGGGGGCTCCTACGAGCAGTACTTC; CDR3: CASSFGGGSYEQYF
size: NA; V: TRBV7-2; J: TRBJ1-2; D: NA; DNA: TGTGCCAGCAGCTTAGTCGGGCCAGGGTTGTATGGCTACACCTTC; CDR3: CASSLVGPGLYGYTF
size: few; V: TRBV5-4; J: TRBJ1-1; D: NA; DNA: TGTGCCAGCAGCATCCCTAGGGGGGGGGAGGGACAAGCTTTCTTT; CDR3: CASSIPRGGEGQAFF
size: NA; V: TRBV11-3; J: TRBJ2-2; D: NA; DNA: TGTGCCAGCAGCTTTTCAGACACCGGGGAGCTGTTTTTT; CDR3: CASSFSDTGELFF
size: NA; V: TRBV5-1; J: TRBJ2-2; D: TRBD2; DNA: TGCGCCAGCAGCCACGAGGCGGGGGGAAACACCGGGGAGCTGTTTTTT; CDR3: CASSHEAGGNTGELFF